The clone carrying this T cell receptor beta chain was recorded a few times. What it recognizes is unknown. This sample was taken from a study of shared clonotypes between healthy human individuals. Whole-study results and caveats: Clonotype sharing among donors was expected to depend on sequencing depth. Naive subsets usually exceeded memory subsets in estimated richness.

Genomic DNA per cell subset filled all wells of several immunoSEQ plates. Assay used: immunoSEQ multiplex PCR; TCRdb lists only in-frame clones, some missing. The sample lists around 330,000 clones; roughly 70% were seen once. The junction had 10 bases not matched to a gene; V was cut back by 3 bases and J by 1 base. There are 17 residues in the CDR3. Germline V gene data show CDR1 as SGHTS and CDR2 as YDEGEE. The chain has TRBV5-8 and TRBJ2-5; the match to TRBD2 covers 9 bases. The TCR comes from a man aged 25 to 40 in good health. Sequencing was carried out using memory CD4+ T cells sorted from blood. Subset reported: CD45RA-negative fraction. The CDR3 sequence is CASSWGTTSGAQETQYF. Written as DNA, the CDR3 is TGTGCCAGCAGCTGGGGGACGACTAGCGGAGCCCAAGAGACCCAGTACTTC.